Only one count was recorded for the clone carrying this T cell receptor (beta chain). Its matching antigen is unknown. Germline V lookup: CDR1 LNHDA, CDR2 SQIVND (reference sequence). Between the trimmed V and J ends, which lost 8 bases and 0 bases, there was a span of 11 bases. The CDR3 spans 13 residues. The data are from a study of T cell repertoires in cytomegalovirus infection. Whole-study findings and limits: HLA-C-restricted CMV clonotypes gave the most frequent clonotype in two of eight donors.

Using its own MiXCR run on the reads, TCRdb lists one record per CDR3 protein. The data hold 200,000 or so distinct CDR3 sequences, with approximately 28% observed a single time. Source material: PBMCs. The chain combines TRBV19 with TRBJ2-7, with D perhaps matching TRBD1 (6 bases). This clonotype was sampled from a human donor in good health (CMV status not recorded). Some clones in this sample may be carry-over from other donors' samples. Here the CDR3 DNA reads TGTGCCAGTGCAATGGGACACTCCTACGAGCAGTACTTC. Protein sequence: CASAMGHSYEQYF.